This TCR beta chain was retrieved from a study of blood T cell repertoires in COVID-19. At the level of the study: The origin of the acute and convalescent COVID-19 samples was the United States, Italy and Spain. PBMCs, B-cell-depleted T cells, or T cells were the source of the cDNA or gDNA that made up the material.

The V end lost 3 bases, the J end lost 0 bases, and 9 bases lay between the germline ends. The CDR3 covers 15 residues. Looked up from germline, CDR1 is MDHEN and CDR2 is SYDVKM. Profiling relied on immunoSEQ multiplex PCR, and the TCRdb table lists in-frame clones only, not all of them. The sample includes around 300,000 clones, roughly 87% of them seen just once. The V call is TRBV28, the J call TRBJ2-4, with D unresolved. The sequence was collected from a man aged 45 to 65 with active or convalescent COVID-19. The sequencing sample was made of peripheral blood. For the CDR3, the DNA is TGTGCCAGCAGTTTCCCCTCGGGAGCCAAAAACATTCAGTACTTC. Translated, it gives CASSFPSGAKNIQYF.